These T cell receptor beta chains were read from a single sample in a study of blood T cell repertoires in COVID-19. TCRdb's table, derived via immunoSEQ multiplex PCR, lists solely in-frame clones and lacks some. Of roughly 150,000 clones in the sample, approximately 88% were seen once. Sequences were obtained from peripheral blood. Receptor source: an elderly woman with active or convalescent COVID-19. Both conserved end residues are part of each CDR3. Fields, in order: J gene, clone size, D gene, V gene, CDR3 DNA, CDR3 protein. A D gene is named only where the DNA matches it firmly. Rows give clone size only sometimes, using once, few, many, or a class for an expanded clone.

>TRBJ1-1|-|-|TRBV10-3
TGTGCCATCAGTGATCTTGGCGGGGGGGTGAACACTGAAGCTTTCTTT
CAISDLGGGVNTEAFF
>TRBJ1-1|-|TRBD1|TRBV27
TGTGCCAGCAGTTTATCGAGGGGGCGGACTGAAGCTTTCTTT
CASSLSRGRTEAFF
>TRBJ1-2|-|TRBD1|TRBV7-2
TGTGCCAGCAGCCTTGACAGGGCCAGGCCCTACACCTTC
CASSLDRARPYTF
>TRBJ1-3|-|TRBD1|TRBV28
TGTGCCAGCAGTTCTCTAAGGGGGCCCGCTTGGGGAAACACCATATATTTT
CASSSLRGPAWGNTIYF
>TRBJ1-1|-|-|TRBV12-3/TRBV12-4
TGTGCCAGCAGTTTAAGGTGGAGCACTGAAGCTTTCTTT
CASSLRWSTEAFF
>TRBJ1-5|-|TRBD1|TRBV7-9
TGTGCCAGCAGCTTCGGACAGGGGAATCAGCCCCAGCATTTT
CASSFGQGNQPQHF
>TRBJ1-4|-|TRBD1|TRBV27
TGTGCCAGCAAGCTAGACAGGGTGGGAGATAATGAAAAACTGTTTTTT
CASKLDRVGDNEKLFF
>TRBJ1-2|-|-|TRBV29-1
TGCAGCGCTCGGACGGCCAGGGATGGCTACACCTTC
CSARTARDGYTF
>TRBJ2-3|-|-|TRBV7-2
TGTGCCAGCAGCTTGAGGTCGGCCACAGATACGCAGTATTTT
CASSLRSATDTQYF
>TRBJ2-5|-|TRBD2|TRBV7-2
TGTGCCAGCAGCTTAGTGCTAGCGGGGGCGGGAGAGACCCAGTACTTC
CASSLVLAGAGETQYF
>TRBJ1-6|once|-|TRBV27
TGTGCCAGCAGTGGGTGGGAAGGGGGACAATCACCCCTCCACTTT
CASSGWEGGQSPLHF
>TRBJ1-4|-|TRBD1|TRBV12-3/TRBV12-4
TGTGCCAGCAGGGGACAGCACCATGAAAAACTGTTTTTT
CASRGQHHEKLFF